This T cell receptor (beta chain) came from a study of beta chain features in type 1 diabetes. Germline V CDR1 and CDR2: MDHEN, SYDVKM. Trimming cost V 6 bases and J 11 bases, with 23 bases left between them. The CDR3 runs to 16 residues. This clone came up a few times. Sequencing targeted expressed TCRB transcripts, as all isolated RNA had been reverse transcribed. Some clones are missing from TCRdb's copy, which holds only in-frame ones; the method was immunoSEQ multiplex PCR. The repertoire holds roughly 150,000 clones, with approximately 12% as singletons. The sequencing sample was made of central memory CD4+ T cells from blood. This chain connects TRBV28 to TRBJ1-6, with D possibly matching TRBD1 (5 bases). This sequence was found in a man aged 18 to 29 in good health. DNA for the CDR3: TGTGCCAGCAGCCACGGAGGGGCCGCGCCCAGGACACCCCTCCACTTT. Translation gives CASSHGGAAPRTPLHF. Full variable domain (rest looked up from reference TRBV28 and TRBJ1-6): DVKVTQSSRYLVKRTGEKVFLECVQDMDHENMFWYRQDPGLGLRLIYFSYDVKMKEKGDIPEGYSVSREKKERFSLILESASTNQTSMYLCASSHGGAAPRTPLHFGNGTRLTVT.